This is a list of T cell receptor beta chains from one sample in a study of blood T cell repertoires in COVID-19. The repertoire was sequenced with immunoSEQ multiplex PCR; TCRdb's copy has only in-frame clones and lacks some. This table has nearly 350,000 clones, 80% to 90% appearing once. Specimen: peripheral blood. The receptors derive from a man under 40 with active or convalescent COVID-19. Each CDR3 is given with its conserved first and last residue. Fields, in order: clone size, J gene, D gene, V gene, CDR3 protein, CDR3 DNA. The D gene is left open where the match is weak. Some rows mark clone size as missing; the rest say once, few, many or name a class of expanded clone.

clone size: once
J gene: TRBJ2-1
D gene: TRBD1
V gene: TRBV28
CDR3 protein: CASSRLRDRGNEQFF
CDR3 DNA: TGTGCCAGCAGTCGACTCCGGGACAGGGGAAATGAGCAGTTCTTC

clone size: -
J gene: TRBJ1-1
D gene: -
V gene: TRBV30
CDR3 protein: CAWTVQINTEAFF
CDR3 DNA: TGTGCCTGGACTGTACAGATTAACACTGAAGCTTTCTTT

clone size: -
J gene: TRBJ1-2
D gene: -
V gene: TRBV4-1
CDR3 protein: CASSLGLGGYTF
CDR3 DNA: TGCGCCAGCAGCCTGGGACTCGGTGGCTACACCTTC

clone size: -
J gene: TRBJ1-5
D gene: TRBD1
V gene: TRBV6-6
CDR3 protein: CASSLGGQGNQPQHF
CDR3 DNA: TGTGCCAGCAGTTTAGGGGGACAGGGTAATCAGCCCCAGCATTTT

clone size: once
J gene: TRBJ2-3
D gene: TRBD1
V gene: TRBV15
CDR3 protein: CATSKNPQGAVTDTQYF
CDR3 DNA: TGTGCCACCAGCAAAAACCCCCAGGGGGCGGTAACAGATACGCAGTATTTT

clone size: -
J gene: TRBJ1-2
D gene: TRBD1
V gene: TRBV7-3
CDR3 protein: CASSLTGPGQKNYGYTF
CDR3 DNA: TGTGCCAGCAGCTTAACGGGCCCGGGACAGAAAAACTATGGCTACACCTTC

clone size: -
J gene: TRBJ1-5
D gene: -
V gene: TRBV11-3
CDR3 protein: CASSLQGSNQPQHF
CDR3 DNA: TGTGCCAGCAGCCTCCAGGGCAGCAATCAGCCCCAGCATTTT

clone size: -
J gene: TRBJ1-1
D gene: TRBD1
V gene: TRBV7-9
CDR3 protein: CASSFSGGMNTEAFF
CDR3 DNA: TGTGCCAGCAGCTTTTCAGGGGGAATGAACACTGAAGCTTTCTTT

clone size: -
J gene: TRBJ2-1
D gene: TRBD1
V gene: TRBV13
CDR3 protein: CASSASGTGFNEQFF
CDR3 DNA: TGTGCCAGCAGCGCGTCCGGGACAGGGTTCAATGAGCAGTTCTTC

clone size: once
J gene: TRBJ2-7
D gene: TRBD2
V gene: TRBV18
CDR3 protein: CASSSGASGVNEQYF
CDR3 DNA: TGTGCCAGCTCGTCAGGGGCTAGCGGGGTGAACGAGCAGTACTTC

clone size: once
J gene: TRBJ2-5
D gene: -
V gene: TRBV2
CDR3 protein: CASSARVTQYF
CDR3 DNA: TGTGCCAGCAGCGCCCGGGTGACCCAGTACTTC

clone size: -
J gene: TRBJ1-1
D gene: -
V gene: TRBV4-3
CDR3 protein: CASSSQHRANTEAFF
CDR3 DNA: TGCGCCAGCAGCTCACAGCACAGGGCGAACACTGAAGCTTTCTTT

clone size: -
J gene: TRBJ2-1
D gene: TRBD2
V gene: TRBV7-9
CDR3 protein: CASSLVPSGRDNEQFF
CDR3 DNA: TGTGCCAGCAGCTTAGTTCCCAGCGGGAGGGACAATGAGCAGTTCTTC

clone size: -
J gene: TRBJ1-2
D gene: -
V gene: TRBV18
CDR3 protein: CASSGMRENYGYTF
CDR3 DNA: TGTGCCAGCTCCGGTATGCGGGAGAACTATGGCTACACCTTC

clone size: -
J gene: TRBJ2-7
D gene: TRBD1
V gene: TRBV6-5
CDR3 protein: CASSPPDRASYEQYF
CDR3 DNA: TGTGCCAGCAGCCCACCTGACAGGGCAAGCTACGAGCAGTACTTC

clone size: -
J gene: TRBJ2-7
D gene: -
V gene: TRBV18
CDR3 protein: CASSPGAGAYYEQYF
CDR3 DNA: TGTGCCAGCTCCCCCGGGGCAGGGGCTTACTACGAGCAGTACTTC

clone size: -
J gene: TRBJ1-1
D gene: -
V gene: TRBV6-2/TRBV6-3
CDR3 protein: CASSYVQNTEAFF
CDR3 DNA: TGTGCCAGCAGTTACGTCCAGAACACTGAAGCTTTCTTT

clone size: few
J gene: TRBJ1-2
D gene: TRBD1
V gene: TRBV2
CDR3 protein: CASGRDRGAVGYTF
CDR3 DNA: TGTGCCAGCGGAAGAGACAGGGGAGCTGTTGGCTACACCTTC

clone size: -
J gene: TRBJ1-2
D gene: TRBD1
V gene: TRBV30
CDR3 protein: CAWIVFETGDYGYTF
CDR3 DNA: TGTGCCTGGATAGTATTCGAGACAGGGGATTATGGCTACACCTTC

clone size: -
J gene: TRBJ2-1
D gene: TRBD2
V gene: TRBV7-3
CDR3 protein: CASSVEVVGLDEQFF
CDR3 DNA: TGTGCCAGCAGCGTGGAGGTAGTTGGACTAGATGAGCAGTTCTTC

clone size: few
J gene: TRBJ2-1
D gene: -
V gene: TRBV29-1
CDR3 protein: CSARGLRDSYNEQFF
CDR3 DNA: TGCAGCGCCCGTGGGTTGCGGGACAGCTACAATGAGCAGTTCTTC

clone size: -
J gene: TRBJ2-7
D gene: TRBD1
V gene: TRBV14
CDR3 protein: CASRGQGAAEQYF
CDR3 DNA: TGTGCCAGCAGGGGACAGGGGGCGGCCGAGCAGTACTTC

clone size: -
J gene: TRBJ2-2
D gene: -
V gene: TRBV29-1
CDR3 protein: CSVRQLNTGELFF
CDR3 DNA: TGCAGCGTCCGACAGCTGAACACCGGGGAGCTGTTTTTT

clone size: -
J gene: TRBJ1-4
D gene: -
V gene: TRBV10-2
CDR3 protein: CASSPDDRGDEKLFF
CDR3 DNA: TGCGCCAGCAGTCCAGACGACAGAGGCGATGAAAAACTGTTTTTT

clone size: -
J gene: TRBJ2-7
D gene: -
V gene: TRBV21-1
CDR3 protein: CAILPGTDYEQYF
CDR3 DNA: TGTGCCATTCTGCCCGGGACAGACTACGAGCAGTACTTC

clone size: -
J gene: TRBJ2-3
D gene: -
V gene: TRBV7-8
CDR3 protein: CASSLALNINTQYF
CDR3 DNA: TGTGCCAGCAGCTTAGCGTTAAACATAAATACGCAGTATTTT

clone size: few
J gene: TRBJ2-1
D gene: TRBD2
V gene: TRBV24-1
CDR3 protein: CATSDTSGSRFGSYNEQFF
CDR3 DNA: TGTGCCACCAGTGATACTAGCGGGAGTAGGTTCGGCTCCTACAATGAGCAGTTCTTC

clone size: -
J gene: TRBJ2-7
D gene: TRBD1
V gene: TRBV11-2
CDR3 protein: CASSLVFRDSALF
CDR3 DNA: TGTGCCAGCAGCTTGGTTTTCCGGGACAGCGCTCTTTTC

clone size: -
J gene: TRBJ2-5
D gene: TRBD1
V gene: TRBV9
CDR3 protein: CASSAGQAGETQYF
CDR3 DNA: TGTGCCAGCAGCGCCGGACAGGCAGGGGAGACCCAGTACTTC

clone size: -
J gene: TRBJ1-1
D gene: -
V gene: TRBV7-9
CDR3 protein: CASRGQTMNTEAFF
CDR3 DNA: TGTGCCAGTCGTGGACAGACCATGAACACTGAAGCTTTCTTT

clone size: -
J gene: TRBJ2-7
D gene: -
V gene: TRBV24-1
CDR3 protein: CATSDTGSPGYEQYF
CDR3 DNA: TGTGCCACCAGTGACACCGGGAGCCCGGGCTACGAGCAGTACTTC

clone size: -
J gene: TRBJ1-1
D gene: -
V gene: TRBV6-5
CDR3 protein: CASSSLLTPSEAFF
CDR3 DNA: TGTGCCAGCAGTTCGCTTCTGACACCGAGTGAAGCTTTCTTT

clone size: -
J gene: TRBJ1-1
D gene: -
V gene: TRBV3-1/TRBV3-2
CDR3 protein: CASSQGWRSTEAFF
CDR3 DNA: TGTGCCAGCAGCCAAGGTTGGCGGAGCACTGAAGCTTTCTTT

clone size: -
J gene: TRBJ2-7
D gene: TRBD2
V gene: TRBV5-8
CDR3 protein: CASSEGLSDYEQYF
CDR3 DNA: TGTGCCAGCAGCGAGGGACTATCGGATTACGAGCAGTACTTC

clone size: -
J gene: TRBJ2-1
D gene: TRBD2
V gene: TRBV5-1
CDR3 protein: CASSLSGRARIYNEQFF
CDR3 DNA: TGCGCCAGCAGCTTAAGCGGGAGGGCACGTATCTACAATGAGCAGTTCTTC

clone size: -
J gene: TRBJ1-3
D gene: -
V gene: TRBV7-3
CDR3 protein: CASSLTFRDTIYF
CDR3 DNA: TGTGCCAGCAGCTTAACGTTCCGGGACACCATATATTTT

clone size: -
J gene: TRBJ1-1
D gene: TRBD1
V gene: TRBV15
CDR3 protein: CATSRSRQGRTEAFF
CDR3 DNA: TGTGCCACCAGCAGAAGTAGACAGGGACGCACTGAAGCTTTCTTT

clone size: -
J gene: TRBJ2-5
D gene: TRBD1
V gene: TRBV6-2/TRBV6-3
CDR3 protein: CASSYPPGQGQETQYF
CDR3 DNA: TGTGCCAGCAGTTACCCTCCGGGACAGGGCCAAGAGACCCAGTACTTC

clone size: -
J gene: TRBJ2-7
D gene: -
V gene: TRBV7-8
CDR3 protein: CASSYARTPYEQYF
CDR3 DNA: TGTGCCAGCAGCTACGCCCGGACTCCTTACGAGCAGTACTTC

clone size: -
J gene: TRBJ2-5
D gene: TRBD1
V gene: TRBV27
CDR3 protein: CASRAGQGRGETQYF
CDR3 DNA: TGTGCCAGCAGGGCCGGACAGGGGAGGGGGGAGACCCAGTACTTC

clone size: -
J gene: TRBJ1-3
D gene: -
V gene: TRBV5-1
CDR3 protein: CASSPRRNTIYF
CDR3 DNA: TGCGCCAGCAGCCCCCGTCGGAACACCATATATTTT

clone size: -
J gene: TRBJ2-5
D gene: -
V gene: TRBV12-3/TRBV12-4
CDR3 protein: CASSRGQQETQYF
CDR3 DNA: TGTGCCAGCAGTCGCGGACAGCAAGAGACCCAGTACTTC

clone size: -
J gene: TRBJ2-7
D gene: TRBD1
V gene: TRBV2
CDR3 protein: CASRQGGSYEQYF
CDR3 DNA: TGTGCCAGCAGACAGGGGGGTTCCTACGAGCAGTACTTC

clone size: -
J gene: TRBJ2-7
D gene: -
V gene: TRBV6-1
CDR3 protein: CASTLGQTYEQYF
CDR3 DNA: TGTGCCAGCACCCTAGGACAGACCTACGAGCAGTACTTC

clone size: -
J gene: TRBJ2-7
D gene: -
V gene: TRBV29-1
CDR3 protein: CSVVITRVYYEQYF
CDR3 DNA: TGCAGCGTCGTCATCACCCGGGTCTACTACGAGCAGTACTTC

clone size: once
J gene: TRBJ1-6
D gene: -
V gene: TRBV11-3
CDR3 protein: CASTQGGAYNSPLHF
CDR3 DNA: TGTGCCAGCACCCAAGGGGGGGCCTATAATTCACCCCTCCACTTT

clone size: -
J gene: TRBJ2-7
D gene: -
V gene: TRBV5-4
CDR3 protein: CASSLEAGAYEQYF
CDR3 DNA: TGTGCCAGCAGCTTGGAGGCAGGGGCCTACGAGCAGTACTTC

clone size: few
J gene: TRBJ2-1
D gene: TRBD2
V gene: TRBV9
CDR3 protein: CASSFGSGVFEQFF
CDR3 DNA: TGTGCCAGCAGCTTTGGTAGCGGGGTGTTTGAGCAGTTCTTC

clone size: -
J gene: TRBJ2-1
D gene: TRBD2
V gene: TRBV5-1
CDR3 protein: CASSLSVWRGAYNEQFF
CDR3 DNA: TGCGCCAGCAGCTTGAGCGTTTGGCGGGGGGCCTACAATGAGCAGTTCTTC

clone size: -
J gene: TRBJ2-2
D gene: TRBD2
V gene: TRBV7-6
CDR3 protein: CASSFPLASGGRNTGELFF
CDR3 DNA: TGTGCCAGCAGCTTCCCCCTGGCTAGCGGGGGACGAAACACCGGGGAGCTGTTTTTT

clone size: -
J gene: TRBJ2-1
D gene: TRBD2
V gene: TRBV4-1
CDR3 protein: CASSSTSDEQFF
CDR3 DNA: TGCGCCAGCAGCTCGACTAGCGATGAGCAGTTCTTC

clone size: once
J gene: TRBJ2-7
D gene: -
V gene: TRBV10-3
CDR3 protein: CAISTGVTYEQYF
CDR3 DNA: TGTGCCATCAGCACGGGGGTAACCTACGAGCAGTACTTC

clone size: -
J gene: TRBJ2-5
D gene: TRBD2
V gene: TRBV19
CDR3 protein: CASSRVAGEQETQYF
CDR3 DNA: TGTGCCAGTAGTAGGGTAGCGGGGGAGCAAGAGACCCAGTACTTC